These 12 T cell receptor beta chains originate from one sample sequenced in a study of T cells in Graves' hyperthyroidism and ophthalmopathy. RNA transcripts provided the source from which TCR beta CDR3 regions were amplified. HTBI primers were employed in a first-round RT-PCR of the TCR CDR3. One entry per CDR3 protein, called by TCRdb with MiXCR from the multiplex PCR reads. The data show a few hundred thousand distinct CDR3 sequences, with about 15% seen just once and approximately 32% held by the top ten. The specimen sequenced was blood. The receptors stem from a woman younger than 45 with Graves' hyperthyroidism.

The V and J genes are TRBV5-1 and TRBJ1-3; 10 bases agree with TRBD1. CDR3 size: 16 residues. With V trimmed by 0 bases and J by 4 bases, 4 bases remained unmatched. In germline, CDR1 is SGHRS, CDR2 YFSETQ. This chain's CDR3 is CASSLVTGGRGNTIYF. CDR3 bases: TGCGCCAGCAGCTTGGTGACAGGGGGCCGGGGAAACACCATATATTTT.

This clonotype was observed a few times. The chain recombines TRBV13 with TRBJ2-7, with 11 bases identical to TRBD2. This CDR3 has 16 amino acids. Germline assignment: CDR1 PRHDT and CDR2 FYEKMQ (reference sequence). V shed 5 bases, J shed 5 bases, and the junction held 11 bases outside the gene matches. CDR3 region: CASSIPRLAGTNEQYF. The CDR3 coding sequence is TGTGCCAGCAGCATTCCGCGACTAGCGGGAACGAACGAGCAGTACTTC. Together with reference TRBV13 and TRBJ2-7, the CDR3 gives the full variable domain: AAGVIQSPRHLIKEKRETATLKCYPIPRHDTVYWYQQGPGQDPQFLISFYEKMQSDKGSIPDRFSAQQFSDYHSELNMSSLELGDSALYFCASSIPRLAGTNEQYFGPGTRLTVT.

This clonotype was seen only a few times. The rearrangement joins TRBV9 to TRBJ2-1; D is ambiguous. The length of the CDR3 is 11 residues. The V and J ends lost 4 bases and 9 bases respectively, with 8 bases between them. The germline CDR1 and CDR2 sequences are SGDLS and YYNGEE. The CDR3 DNA is TGTGCCAGCAGCCTCTACGGTGAGCAGTTCTTC. Protein: CASSLYGEQFF.

This clonotype was seen many times. The rearrangement links TRBV5-5 to TRBJ1-1; D call uncertain. This CDR3 comprises 16 residues. The V and J ends lost 2 bases and 6 bases respectively, with 20 bases between them. Germline CDR1 SGHKS, CDR2 YYEKEE (reference sequence). CDR3 coding DNA: TGTGCCAGCAGCTTTTCGGGCGGAGTGCAAGACCCTGAAGCTTTCTTT. This sequence encodes CASSFSGGVQDPEAFF.

The chain is built from TRBV3-1 and TRBJ2-4, with 15 positions matching TRBD2. The trim removed 3 bases at V and 7 bases at J, leaving 10 bases unmatched. The germline V gene encodes CDR1 LGHDT and CDR2 YNNKEL (reference sequence). The CDR3 covers 18 residues. CDR3: CASSHSPGLAGGSNIQYF. CDR3 DNA: TGTGCCAGCAGCCATTCGCCGGGACTAGCGGGAGGTTCGAACATTCAGTACTTC. Filled out from reference TRBV3-1 and TRBJ2-4, the complete variable domain reads DTAVSQTPKYLVTQMGNDKSIKCEQNLGHDTMYWYKQDSKKFLKIMFSYNNKELIINETVPNRFSPKSPDKAHLNLHINSLELGDSAVYFCASSHSPGLAGGSNIQYFGAGTRLSVL.

This chain's CDR3 is CASSVEREQFF. DNA of the CDR3: TGTGCCAGTAGTGTGGAGCGTGAGCAGTTCTTC. The chain carries TRBV19 and TRBJ2-1; the D is unclear. This CDR3 spans 11 amino acids. CDR1 is LNHDA and CDR2 is SQIVND in the germline V gene (reference sequence). Trimming stripped 5 bases from V and 9 bases from J, with 8 bases between.

The chain joins TRBV7-9 to TRBJ2-1, with a weak D call TRBD1 (5 bases). The CDR3 runs to 16 residues. The V end was cut by 5 bases, the J end by 1 base, with 15 bases between. CDR1 and CDR2 (germline): SEHNR, FQNEAQ (reference sequence). CDR3 sequence (DNA): TGTGCCAGCAGCCCGTACCCCAAGGGGTCCTACAATGAGCAGTTCTTC. Translated, it gives CASSPYPKGSYNEQFF.

The J gene is TRBJ2-4, the V gene TRBV6-4, with D perhaps matching TRBD1 (6 bases). V lost 7 bases to trimming and J lost 1 base, with 17 bases between them. Germline V gene sequence: CDR1 MRHNA, CDR2 SNTAGT. The CDR3 sequence is 16 residues long. The CDR3 region is CASNGKTGSAKNIQYF. In nucleotides, the CDR3 is TGTGCCAGCAATGGGAAGACAGGATCTGCCAAAAACATTCAGTACTTC.

Ten or more counts support this clonotype. J is TRBJ2-7 and V is TRBV3-1, with D unresolved. Germline-derived CDR1 and CDR2 are LGHDT and YNNKEL (reference sequence). The CDR3 extends over 11 amino acids. V was clipped by 0 bases and J by 9 bases, with 6 bases between them. In DNA, the CDR3 is TGTGCCAGCAGCCAAGATTGGGCGCAGTACTTC. Its translation is CASSQDWAQYF.

This clonotype has ten or more counts. The J gene is TRBJ1-2, the V gene TRBV12-3 or TRBV12-4, with TRBD1 matching over 7 bases. Trimming removed 3 bases from V and 4 bases from J; junction bases left unmatched: 5. CDR3 length equals 14 residues. The CDR3 DNA is TGTGCCAGCAGTTTTGAACAGGGGAGCTATGGCTACACCTTC. Amino acids: CASSFEQGSYGYTF.

Notes on this clonotype: A read error may explain this, as a much larger clone is one base away. The genes are TRBV7-6 and TRBJ2-7, with D perhaps TRBD1 (5 bases). V shed 8 bases and J shed 6 bases, with 17 bases lying between them. This CDR3 comprises 13 residues. CDR1 and CDR2 (germline): SGHVS, FNYEAQ. CDR3 sequence reads: CASGHNSGLEQYF. The CDR3 nucleotides read TGTGCCAGCGGCCATAATTCAGGGCTCGAGCAGTACTTC.

This clonotype showed up just a few times. This chain uses TRBV4-2 with TRBJ2-1; 8 bases align to TRBD2. CDR1 and CDR2 (germline): LGHNA, YNFKEQ. CDR3 length equals 16 residues. V gave up 7 bases and J gave up 4 bases; unmatched junction bases: 12. This chain's CDR3 is CASIAKAGGAYNEQFF. As DNA, the CDR3 is TGTGCCAGCATCGCAAAGGCGGGGGGCGCTTACAATGAGCAGTTCTTC.